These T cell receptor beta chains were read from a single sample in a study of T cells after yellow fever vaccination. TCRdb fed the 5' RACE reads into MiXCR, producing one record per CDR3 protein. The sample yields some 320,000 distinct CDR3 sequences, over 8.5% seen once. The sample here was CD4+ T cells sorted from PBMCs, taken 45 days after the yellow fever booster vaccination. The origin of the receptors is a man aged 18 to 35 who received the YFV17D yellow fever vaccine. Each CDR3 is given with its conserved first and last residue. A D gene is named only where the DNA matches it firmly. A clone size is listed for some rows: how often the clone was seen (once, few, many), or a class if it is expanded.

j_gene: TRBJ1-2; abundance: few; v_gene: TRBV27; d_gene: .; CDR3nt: TGTGCCAGCCGCCGGCAGCGGGTGGCCTTGTATGATGGCTACACCTTC; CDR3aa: CASRRQRVALYDGYTF
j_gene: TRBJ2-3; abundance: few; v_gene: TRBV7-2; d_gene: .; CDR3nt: TGTGCCAGCAGCTTAGCGGACCACACAGATACGCAGTATTTT; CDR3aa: CASSLADHTDTQYF
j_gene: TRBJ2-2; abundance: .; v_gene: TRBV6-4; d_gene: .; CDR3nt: TGTGCCAGCAGTGTCGAGGGGGGGACGAACACCGGGGAGCTGTTTTTT; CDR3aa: CASSVEGGTNTGELFF
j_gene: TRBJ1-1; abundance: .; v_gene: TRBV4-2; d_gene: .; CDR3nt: TGTGCCAGCAGCCAAGGAAAGGGAGCTTTCTTT; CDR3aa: CASSQGKGAFF
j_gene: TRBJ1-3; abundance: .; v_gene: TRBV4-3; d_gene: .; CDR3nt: TGCGCCAGCAGCCAAGAGGGCGGAGGAAACACCATATATTTT; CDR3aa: CASSQEGGGNTIYF
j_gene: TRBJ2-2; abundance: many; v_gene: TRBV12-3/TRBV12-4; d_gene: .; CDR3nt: TGTGCCAGCAGTTTAAGGTCCGGGTACACCGGGGAGCTGTTTTTT; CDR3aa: CASSLRSGYTGELFF
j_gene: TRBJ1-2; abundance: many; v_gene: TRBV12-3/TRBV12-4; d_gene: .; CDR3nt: TGTGCCAGCAGCCCGAGGGGCGGCTATGGCTACACCTTC; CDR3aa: CASSPRGGYGYTF
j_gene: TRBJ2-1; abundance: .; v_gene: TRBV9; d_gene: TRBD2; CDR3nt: TGTGCCAGCAGCGTAGCTACCAGCGGGGGGAGGAATGAGCAGTTCTTC; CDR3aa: CASSVATSGGRNEQFF
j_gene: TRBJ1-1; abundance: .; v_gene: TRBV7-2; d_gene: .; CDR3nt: TGTGCCAGCAGCTTATTTGGTGGGGGCGCGTACACTGAAGCTTTCTTT; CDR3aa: CASSLFGGGAYTEAFF
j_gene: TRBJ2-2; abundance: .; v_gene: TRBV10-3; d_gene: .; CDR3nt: TGTGCCATCAGTGAGTGGGACGCGAACACCGGGGAGCTGTTTTTT; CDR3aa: CAISEWDANTGELFF
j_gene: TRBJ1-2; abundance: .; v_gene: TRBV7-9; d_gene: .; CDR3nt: TGTGCCAGCAGCTTAGATTTCTGGTACGAGGGGGGCTATGGCTACACCTTC; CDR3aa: CASSLDFWYEGGYGYTF
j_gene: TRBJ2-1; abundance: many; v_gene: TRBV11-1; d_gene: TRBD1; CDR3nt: TGTGCCAGCAGCCCGGACAGGGGCTACAATGAGCAGTTCTTC; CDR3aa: CASSPDRGYNEQFF
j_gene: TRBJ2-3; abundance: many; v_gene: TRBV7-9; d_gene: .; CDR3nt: TGTGCCAGCAGCTCGGCGGCGGCGGGTACAGATACGCAGTATTTT; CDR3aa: CASSSAAAGTDTQYF
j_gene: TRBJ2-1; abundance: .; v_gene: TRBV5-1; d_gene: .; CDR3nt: TGCGCCACCTCTGGGGGGCAGGTTTACAATGAGCAGTTCTTC; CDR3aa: CATSGGQVYNEQFF
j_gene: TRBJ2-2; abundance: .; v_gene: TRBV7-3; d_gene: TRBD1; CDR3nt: TGTGCCAGCAACTTCGGGACAGGTACCACCGGGGAGCTGTTTTTT; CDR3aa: CASNFGTGTTGELFF
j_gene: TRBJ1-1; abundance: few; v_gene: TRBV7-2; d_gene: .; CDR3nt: TGTGCCAGCAGCCGCCTCTCAACCCTGGGTAGCACTGAAGCTTTCTTT; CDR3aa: CASSRLSTLGSTEAFF
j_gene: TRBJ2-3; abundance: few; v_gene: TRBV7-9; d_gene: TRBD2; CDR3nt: TGTGCCAGCAGCTTAAACGCCCTAAGCGGGGGCACAGATACGCAGTATTTT; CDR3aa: CASSLNALSGGTDTQYF
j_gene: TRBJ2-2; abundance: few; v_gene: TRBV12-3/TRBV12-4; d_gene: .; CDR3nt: TGTGCCAGCAGTCCAAACGCGAACACCGGGGAGCTGTTTTTT; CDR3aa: CASSPNANTGELFF
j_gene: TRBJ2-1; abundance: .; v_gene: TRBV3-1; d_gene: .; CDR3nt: TGTGCCAGCAGCCAAGATCTGGGAAGCCGGCCGGATCAGTTCTTC; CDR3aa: CASSQDLGSRPDQFF
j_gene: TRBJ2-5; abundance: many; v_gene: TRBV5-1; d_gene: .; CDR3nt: TGCGCCAGCAGCTTGCTGGGGTCGGAGACCCAGTACTTC; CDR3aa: CASSLLGSETQYF
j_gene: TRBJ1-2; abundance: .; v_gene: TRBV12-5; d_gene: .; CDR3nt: TGTGCTAGTGGTTTGGTACTGGAAAGGGCCGGGGGCTACACCTTC; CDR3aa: CASGLVLERAGGYTF
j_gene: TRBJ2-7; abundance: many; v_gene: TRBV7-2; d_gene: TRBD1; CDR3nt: TGTGCCAGCAGCTCTGGACAGGGTACCGAGCAGTACTTC; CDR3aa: CASSSGQGTEQYF
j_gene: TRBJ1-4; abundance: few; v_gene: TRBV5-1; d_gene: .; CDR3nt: TGCGCCAGCAGCTCGTGGATCTCGACTAATGAAAAACTGTTTTTT; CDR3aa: CASSSWISTNEKLFF
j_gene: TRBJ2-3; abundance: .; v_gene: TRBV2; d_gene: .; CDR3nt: TGTGCCAGCCGGCCGGGAGCCGACGGGTTTGATACGCAGTATTTT; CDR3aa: CASRPGADGFDTQYF
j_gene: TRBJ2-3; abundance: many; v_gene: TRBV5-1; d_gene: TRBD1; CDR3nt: TGCGCCAGCGTACAAGGGGACAGCCGCACAGATACGCAGTATTTT; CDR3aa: CASVQGDSRTDTQYF
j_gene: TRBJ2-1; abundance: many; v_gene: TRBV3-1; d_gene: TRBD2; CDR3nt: TGTGCCAGCAGCCAAGGGGTCGGGGGGGCCGCTGAGCAGTTCTTC; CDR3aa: CASSQGVGGAAEQFF
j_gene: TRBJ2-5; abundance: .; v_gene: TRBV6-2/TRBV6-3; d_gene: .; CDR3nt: TGTGCCAGCAGTCCCGGGATTGAAACCCAGTACTTC; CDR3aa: CASSPGIETQYF
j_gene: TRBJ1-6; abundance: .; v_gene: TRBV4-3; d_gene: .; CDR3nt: TGCGCCAGCAGCGCACAGTATAATTCACCCCTCCACTTT; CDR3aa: CASSAQYNSPLHF
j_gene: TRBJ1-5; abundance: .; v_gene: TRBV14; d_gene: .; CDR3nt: TGTGCCAGCAGCCCTTCGACCCCTGATCAGCCCCAGCATTTT; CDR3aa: CASSPSTPDQPQHF
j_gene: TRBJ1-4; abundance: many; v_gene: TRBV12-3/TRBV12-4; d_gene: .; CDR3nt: TGTGCCAGCAGATCCCAGGGAAGAGCTAATGAAAAACTGTTTTTT; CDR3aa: CASRSQGRANEKLFF
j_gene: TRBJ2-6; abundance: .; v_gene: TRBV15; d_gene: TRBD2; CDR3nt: TGTGCCACCACCCCGGGGGGGACTACCGCCTCTGGGGCCAACGTCCTGACTTTC; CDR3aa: CATTPGGTTASGANVLTF
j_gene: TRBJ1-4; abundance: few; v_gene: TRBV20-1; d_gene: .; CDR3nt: TGCAGTGCCATCCCCGGGGTGAATGGGGAAAAACTGTTTTTT; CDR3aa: CSAIPGVNGEKLFF
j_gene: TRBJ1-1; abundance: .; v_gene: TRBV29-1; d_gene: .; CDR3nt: TGCAGCGTGTCTTGGGCCGGTAACACTGAAGCTTTCTTT; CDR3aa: CSVSWAGNTEAFF
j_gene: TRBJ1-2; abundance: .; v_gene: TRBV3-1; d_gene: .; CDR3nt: TGTGCCAGCAGCCAACTTACCCGGGATCTATCGGGGTATGGCTACACCTTC; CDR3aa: CASSQLTRDLSGYGYTF
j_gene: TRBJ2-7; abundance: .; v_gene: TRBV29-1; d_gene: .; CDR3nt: TGCAGCGTTCTGGAATACGAGCAGTACTTC; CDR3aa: CSVLEYEQYF
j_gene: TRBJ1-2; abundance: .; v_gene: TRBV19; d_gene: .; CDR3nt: TGTGCCATACGACGCGTCGGGGGGATAGGCTACACCTTC; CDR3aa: CAIRRVGGIGYTF
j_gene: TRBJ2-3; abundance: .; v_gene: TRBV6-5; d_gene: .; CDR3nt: TGTGCCAGCAGTTACGGGTCTTCGGGCACAGATACGCAGTATTTT; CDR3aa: CASSYGSSGTDTQYF
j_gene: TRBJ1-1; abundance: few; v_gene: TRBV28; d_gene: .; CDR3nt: TGTGCCAGCGAAACAGGGCCTTACACTGAAGCTTTCTTT; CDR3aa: CASETGPYTEAFF
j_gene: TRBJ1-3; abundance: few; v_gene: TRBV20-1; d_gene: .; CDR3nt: TGCAGTGCTAGATTCTTGGGAAACACCATATATTTT; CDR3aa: CSARFLGNTIYF
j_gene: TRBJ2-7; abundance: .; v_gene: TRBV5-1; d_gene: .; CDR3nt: TGCGCCAGCAGCACGCCAGGGTTTGACGAGCAGTACTTC; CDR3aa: CASSTPGFDEQYF
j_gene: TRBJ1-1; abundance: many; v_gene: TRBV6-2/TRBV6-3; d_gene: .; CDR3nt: TGTGCCAGCAGTTCTGGACTGAGGAACACTGAAGCTTTCTTT; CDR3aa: CASSSGLRNTEAFF
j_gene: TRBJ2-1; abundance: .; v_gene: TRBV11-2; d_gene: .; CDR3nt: TGTGCCAGCAGCAGCAGCCGGCTCTCACAGTTCTTC; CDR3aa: CASSSSRLSQFF
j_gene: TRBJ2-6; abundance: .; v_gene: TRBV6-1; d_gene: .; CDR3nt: TGTGCCATTCCGGGAAGAGGTTACGGGGCCAACGTCCTGACTTTC; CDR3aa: CAIPGRGYGANVLTF
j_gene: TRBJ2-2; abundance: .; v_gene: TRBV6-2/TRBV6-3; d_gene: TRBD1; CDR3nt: TGTGCCAGCAGTTCTTGGGACAGAGCTACCGGGGAGCTGTTTTTT; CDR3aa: CASSSWDRATGELFF
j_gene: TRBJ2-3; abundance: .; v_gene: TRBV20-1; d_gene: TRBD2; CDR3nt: TGCAGTGCTCCGGATCCGAAAGCGGGGCTTGCGGATACGCAGTATTTT; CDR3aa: CSAPDPKAGLADTQYF
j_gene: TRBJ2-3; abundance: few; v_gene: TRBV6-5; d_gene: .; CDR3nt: TGTGCCAGCAGTTACGGTGGCAGGGAGATAGATACGCAGTATTTT; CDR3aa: CASSYGGREIDTQYF
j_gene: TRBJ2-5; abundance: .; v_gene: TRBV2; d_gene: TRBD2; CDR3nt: TGTGCCAGCAGTACCCAGCGGGGCCTACAAGAGACCCAGTACTTC; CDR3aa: CASSTQRGLQETQYF
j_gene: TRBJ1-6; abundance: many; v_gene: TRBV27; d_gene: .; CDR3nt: TGTGCCAGCAGTTTTGGGCCGTATAATTCACCCCTCCACTTT; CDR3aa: CASSFGPYNSPLHF
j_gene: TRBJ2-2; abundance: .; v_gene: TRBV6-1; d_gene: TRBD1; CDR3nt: TGTGCCAGCAAGAGGGATAGACAGGGGAACACCGGGGAGCTGTTTTTT; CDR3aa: CASKRDRQGNTGELFF
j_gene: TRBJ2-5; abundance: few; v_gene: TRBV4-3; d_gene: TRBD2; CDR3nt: TGCGCCAGCAGCCAAGATGTCCTAGCGGGGGGACAGACCCAGTACTTC; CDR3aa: CASSQDVLAGGQTQYF
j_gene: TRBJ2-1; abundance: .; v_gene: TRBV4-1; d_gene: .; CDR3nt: TGCGCCAGCAGCCCCTTCTGGGGGGCCTACAATGAGCAGTTCTTC; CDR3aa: CASSPFWGAYNEQFF
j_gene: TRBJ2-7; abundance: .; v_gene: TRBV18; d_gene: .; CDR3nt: TGTGCCAGCTCACCGCCCGGGACGGTGAAAACCTACGAGCAGTACTTC; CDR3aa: CASSPPGTVKTYEQYF
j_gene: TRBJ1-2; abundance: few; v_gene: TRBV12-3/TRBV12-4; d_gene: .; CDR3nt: TGTGCCAGCAGTTTAGGGCCGGCTAGTGGCTACACCTTC; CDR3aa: CASSLGPASGYTF
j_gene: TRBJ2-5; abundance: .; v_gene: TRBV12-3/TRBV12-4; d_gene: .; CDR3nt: TGTGCCAGCAGTTTTTCGGGGGCCATTGAGAAAGAGACCCAGTACTTC; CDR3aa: CASSFSGAIEKETQYF
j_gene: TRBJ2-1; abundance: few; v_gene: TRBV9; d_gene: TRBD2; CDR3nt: TGTGCCAGCAGCTCCGCGGGGGGAGAATACAATGAGCAGTTCTTC; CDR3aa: CASSSAGGEYNEQFF
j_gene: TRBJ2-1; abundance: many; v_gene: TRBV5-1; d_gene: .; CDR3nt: TGCGCCAGCAGCTTGGTTTCCTACAATGAGCAGTTCTTC; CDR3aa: CASSLVSYNEQFF
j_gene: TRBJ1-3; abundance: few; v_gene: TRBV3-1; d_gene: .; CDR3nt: TGTGCCAGCAGCCATGGGCGACGGATCTCTGGAAACACCATATATTTT; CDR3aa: CASSHGRRISGNTIYF
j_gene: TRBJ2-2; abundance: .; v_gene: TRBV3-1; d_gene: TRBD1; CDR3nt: TGTGCCAGCAGCCTGGGACAGGGTCGGGCCGGGGAGCTGTTTTTT; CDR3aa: CASSLGQGRAGELFF
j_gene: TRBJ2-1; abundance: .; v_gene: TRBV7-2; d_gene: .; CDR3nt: TGTGCCAGCAGCTTAGGCTCAAGCAATGAGCAGTTCTTC; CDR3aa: CASSLGSSNEQFF